The next 20 T cell receptor beta chains were all read from a single sample in a study of radiation and T cells in renal cell carcinoma. Method: immunoSEQ multiplex PCR; TCRdb's copy keeps in-frame clones and lacks some. Here the sample spans about 140,000 clones, less than 85% being singletons. Time point of the sample: baseline pretreatment blood. Treatment indicated: 15 Gy SBRT to primary tumor, nephrectomy 4 weeks later. Sequenced here: blood, sampled from a patient whose treatment included radiotherapy and nephrectomy. The source of these receptors is a woman aged 45-60 years with renal cell carcinoma.

The gene calls are TRBV28 and TRBJ2-7, with a possible D match to TRBD2 (5 bases). CDR1 is MDHEN, CDR2 SYDVKM, per germline. Between the trimmed V and J ends, which lost 5 bases and 5 bases, there was a span of 22 bases. This CDR3 contains 16 residues. The CDR3 reads CASSPSFRGLYHEQYF. The CDR3 coding sequence is TGTGCCAGCAGTCCAAGCTTCCGGGGATTATACCACGAGCAGTACTTC.

The rearrangement joins TRBV7-9 to TRBJ2-7; D perhaps matches TRBD2 (5 bases). Per germline, CDR1 SEHNR and CDR2 FQNEAQ (reference sequence). The ends were cut back, 0 bases at V and 6 bases at J, with 15 bases in the middle. CDR3 length equals 15 residues. The CDR3 loop reads CASSLAGFGVGEQYF. The CDR3 nucleotides read TGTGCCAGCAGCTTAGCCGGTTTCGGGGTCGGCGAGCAGTACTTC.

This rearrangement joins TRBV10-2 to TRBJ1-1; D is undetermined. This CDR3 contains 12 residues. V lost 2 bases and J lost 3, with 4 bases in between. Looked up from germline, CDR1 is WSHSY and CDR2 is SAAADI. CDR3 nucleotide sequence: TGCGCCAGCAGTGAGGGGGACACTGAAGCTTTCTTT. The encoded protein is CASSEGDTEAFF.

The rearrangement joins TRBV6-1 to TRBJ2-7; 10 nucleotides align to TRBD1. From germline, CDR1 is MNHNS and CDR2 SASEGT. V trimming: 7 bases; J trimming: 2 bases; junction bases outside the gene matches: 8. The CDR3 length is 15 residues. The CDR3 region has the DNA TGTGCCAGCACCGTCGGACAGGGGGGACCCTACGAGCAGTACTTC. It codes for CASTVGQGGPYEQYF.

This sequence joins TRBV18 and TRBJ2-1; 12 nucleotides line up with TRBD2. Looked up from germline, CDR1 is KGHSH and CDR2 is LQKENI. The CDR3 is made up of 16 amino acids. Germline trimming cut 8 bases from V and 7 bases from J; bases unmatched to any gene: 12. CDR3 nucleotide sequence: TGTGCCAGCCAGCGGTCTAGCGGGGGGGCAGGGAATGAGCAGTTCTTC. Its protein product is CASQRSSGGAGNEQFF.

In DNA, the CDR3 is TGTGCCAGCAGCTTAAAGGGGGCAGGGGCCTTTTTCGCCTATAATTCACCCCTCCACTTT. This gives the protein CASSLKGAGAFFAYNSPLHF. The chain combines TRBV7-6 with TRBJ1-6, with 7 bases that match TRBD1. This CDR3 is 20 amino acids long. CDR1 is SGHVS, CDR2 FNYEAQ, per germline. The V gene end was trimmed by 2 bases and the J gene end by 2 bases; junction bases not matched to a gene: 15.

V gene TRBV28 combines with J gene TRBJ2-7; D may be TRBD2 (5 bases). The V gene lost 3 bases and the J gene lost 3 bases, with 18 bases spanning the gap. The CDR3 spans 16 residues. Germline CDR1 is MDHEN and CDR2 is SYDVKM. CDR3 sequence (DNA): TGTGCCAGCAGTTTCCGTGGACCGGCGGGTATCTACGAGCAGTACTTC. It codes for CASSFRGPAGIYEQYF.

V gene TRBV19 combines with J gene TRBJ1-3, with D possibly being TRBD1 (5 bases). This CDR3 is 19 amino acids long. Germline CDR1 LNHDA, CDR2 SQIVND (reference sequence). Between the trimmed V and J ends, which lost 0 bases and 0 bases, there was a span of 18 bases. CDR3 loop: CASSIEVKGPRPSGNTIYF. CDR3 bases: TGTGCCAGTAGTATAGAGGTGAAGGGGCCGCGACCCTCTGGAAACACCATATATTTT. Variable domain in full (rest from reference TRBV19 and TRBJ1-3): DGGITQSPKYLFRKEGQNVTLSCEQNLNHDAMYWYRQDPGQGLRLIYYSQIVNDFQKGDIAEGYSVSREKKESFPLTVTSAQKNPTAFYLCASSIEVKGPRPSGNTIYFGEGSWLTVV.

This sequence joins TRBV7-2 and TRBJ2-1; possible D gene TRBD1, 6 bases. The germline V gene encodes CDR1 SGHTA and CDR2 FQGNSA. CDR3 length: 15 amino acids. The ends were cut back, 0 bases at V and 3 bases at J, with 9 bases in the middle. Here the CDR3 DNA reads TGTGCCAGCAGCTTAGCGGTGGACAGCTACAATGAGCAGTTCTTC. Translating gives CASSLAVDSYNEQFF. Drawing the rest from reference TRBV7-2 and TRBJ2-1, the complete variable domain is GAGVSQSPSNKVTEKGKDVELRCDPISGHTALYWYRQSLGQGLEFLIYFQGNSAPDKSGLPSDRFSAERTGGSVSTLTIQRTQQEDSAVYLCASSLAVDSYNEQFFGPGTRLTVL.

The V and J genes are TRBV25-1 and TRBJ1-3; no firm D call. The CDR3 has 11 amino acids. Trimming pared 2 bases from V and 7 bases from J, leaving 3 bases between. Germline lookup yields CDR1 MGHDK and CDR2 SYGVNS. CDR3: CASSEANTIYF. In DNA form, the CDR3 reads TGTGCCAGCAGTGAAGCCAACACCATATATTTT.

The rearrangement joins TRBV19 to TRBJ1-4; D possibly corresponds to TRBD1 (5 bases). The V gene's germline CDR1 is LNHDA and CDR2 SQIVND (reference sequence). The CDR3 extends over 13 amino acids. Trimming removed 5 bases from V and 6 bases from J, with 10 bases in between. The CDR3 here is CASSQGTHEKLFF. CDR3 DNA sequence: TGTGCCAGTAGTCAGGGAACCCATGAAAAACTGTTTTTT.

The table lists this clone with a count of one. This chain links TRBV25-1 with TRBJ2-5; D not certain. CDR1 is MGHDK and CDR2 is SYGVNS in the germline V gene. The V and J ends lost 2 bases and 5 bases respectively, with 15 bases between them. CDR3 length equals 15 residues. The CDR3 region is CASSEIGLDGETQYF. The CDR3 bases are TGTGCCAGCAGTGAAATCGGGCTGGATGGCGAGACCCAGTACTTC.

V and J are TRBV27 and TRBJ1-1; possibly TRBD1 for D (6 bases). Germline V gene sequence: CDR1 MNHEY, CDR2 SMNVEV (reference sequence). V lost 3 bases and J lost 1, with 9 bases in between. This CDR3 is built from 14 residues. As DNA, the CDR3 is TGTGCCAGCAGTTTTAACAGGGCGAACACTGAAGCTTTCTTT. It yields the protein CASSFNRANTEAFF.

The gene calls are TRBV5-6 and TRBJ1-2; D uncertain. The CDR3 covers 15 residues. Germline CDR1 is SGHDT and CDR2 is YYEEEE. The V end lost 1 base, the J end lost 4 bases, and 14 bases lay between the germline ends. The CDR3 region has the DNA TGTGCCAGCAGCTTGCTTCTCGGGCCAGGCTATGGCTACACCTTC. It specifies CASSLLLGPGYGYTF.

The chain uses TRBV5-1 and TRBJ2-5; D unresolved. CDR3 length: 13 amino acids. Germline V lookup: CDR1 SGHRS, CDR2 YFSETQ. V shed 2 bases and J shed 5 bases, with 10 bases lying between them. The DNA for the CDR3 is TGCGCCAGCAGCTTTCATACCGAGGAGACCCAGTACTTC. It encodes CASSFHTEETQYF.

This rearrangement joins TRBV5-6 to TRBJ1-3; perhaps TRBD1 as D (6 bases). CDR3 length: 15 residues. Trimming removed 4 bases from V and 3 bases from J, with 14 bases in between. Germline CDR1 reads SGHDT; CDR2 reads YYEEEE. The CDR3 region is CASSLARGGGNTIYF. CDR3 DNA: TGTGCCAGCAGCCTTGCCAGGGGCGGTGGAAACACCATATATTTT.

The chain combines TRBV23-1 with TRBJ2-7; a weak D match, TRBD2 (6 bases). TRBV23-1 is designated an ORF whose function remains uncertain. Trimming took 0 bases from V and 8 from J, leaving 17 bases between them. This CDR3 is 15 amino acids long. The CDR3 coding sequence is TGCGCCAGCAGTCAATCGGGACTGGATATCCAGCAGCAGTACTTC. Translating gives CASSQSGLDIQQQYF.

This chain links TRBV6-1 with TRBJ1-5; 8 nucleotides match TRBD1. The germline V gene has CDR1 MNHNS and CDR2 SASEGT. J gave up 6 bases and V 3 bases, and 7 bases lay outside the gene matches. There are 15 residues in the CDR3. CDR3 sequence (DNA): TGTGCCAGCAGTGAGTCAGGGGGCTGGGGTCAGCCCCAGCATTTT. It translates to CASSESGGWGQPQHF.

V usage is TRBV21-1 and J usage is TRBJ2-5; the D call in the table, TRBD2, was not verified against the DNA. TRBV21-1 is flagged as a pseudogene. CDR3 size: 16 residues. The CDR3 DNA is TGTGCCAGCAGTACATTTTTGGGACTAGCGGAAGAGACCCAGTACTTC. Protein product: CASSTFLGLAEETQYF.

This chain uses TRBV4-2 with TRBJ2-7; unclear D gene. The CDR3 extends over 14 amino acids. V was cut by 0 bases and J by 1 base, with 7 bases left in between. Germline CDR1 is LGHNA and CDR2 is YNFKEQ. CDR3 in DNA: TGTGCCAGCAGCCAAGATCTAGGATCCTACGAGCAGTACTTC. Translated: CASSQDLGSYEQYF.